This TCR beta chain is from a study of T cells in Graves' hyperthyroidism and ophthalmopathy. V lost 5 bases, J lost 6 bases, and 19 bases lay in between. CDR1 is SGHTA, CDR2 FQGTGA, per germline. The CDR3 covers 16 residues. Regions amplified from RNA transcripts were the TCR beta CDR3 regions. The TCR CDR3 first-round RT-PCR relied on the HTBI primer set. TCRdb reprocessed the multiplex PCR reads via MiXCR and lists one record per CDR3 protein. Here the sample spans around 450,000 distinct CDR3 sequences, 15% to 17% being singletons. Extraction of PBMCs used approximately 10 ml of fresh peripheral blood.

This TCR derives from a woman aged 18-35 years with Graves' hyperthyroidism. The sample taken for sequencing was blood. V gene TRBV7-3 combines with J gene TRBJ2-2, with D maybe TRBD2 (5 bases). The CDR3 sequence: CASSAAPEAGAGELFF. Here the CDR3 DNA reads TGTGCCAGCAGCGCCGCCCCCGAAGCCGGGGCCGGGGAGCTGTTTTTT.